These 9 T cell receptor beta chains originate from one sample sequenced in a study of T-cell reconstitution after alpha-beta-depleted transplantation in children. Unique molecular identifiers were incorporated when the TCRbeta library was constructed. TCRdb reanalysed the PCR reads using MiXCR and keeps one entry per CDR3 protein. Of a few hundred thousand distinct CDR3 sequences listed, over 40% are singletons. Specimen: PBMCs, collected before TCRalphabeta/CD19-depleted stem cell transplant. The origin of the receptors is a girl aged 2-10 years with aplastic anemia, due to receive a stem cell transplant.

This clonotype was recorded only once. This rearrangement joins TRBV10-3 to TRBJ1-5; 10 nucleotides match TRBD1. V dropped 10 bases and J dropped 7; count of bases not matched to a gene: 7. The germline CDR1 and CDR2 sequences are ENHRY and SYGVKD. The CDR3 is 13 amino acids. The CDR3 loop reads CASRQGAEQPQHF. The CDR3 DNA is TGTGCCAGTCGACAGGGGGCCGAGCAGCCCCAGCATTTT.

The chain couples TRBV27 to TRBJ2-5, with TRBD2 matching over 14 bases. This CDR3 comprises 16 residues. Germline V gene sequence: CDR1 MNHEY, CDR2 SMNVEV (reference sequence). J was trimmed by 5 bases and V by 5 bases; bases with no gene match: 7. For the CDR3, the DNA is TGTGCCAGCAGTGGAGGGGGACTAGCGGGAGTGGAGACCCAGTACTTC. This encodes CASSGGGLAGVETQYF.

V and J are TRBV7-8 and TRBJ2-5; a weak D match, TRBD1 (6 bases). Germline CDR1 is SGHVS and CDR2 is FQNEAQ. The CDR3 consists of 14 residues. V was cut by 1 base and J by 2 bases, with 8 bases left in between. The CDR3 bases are TGTGCCAGCAGCTTAGTGGACAGACAAGAGACCCAGTACTTC. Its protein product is CASSLVDRQETQYF.

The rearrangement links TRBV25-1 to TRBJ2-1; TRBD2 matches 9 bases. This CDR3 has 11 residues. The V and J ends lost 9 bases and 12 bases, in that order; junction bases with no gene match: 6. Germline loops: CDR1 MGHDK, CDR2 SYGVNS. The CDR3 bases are TGTGCCAGTGGGCGGGAGGGAAGGCAGTTCTTC. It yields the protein CASGREGRQFF.

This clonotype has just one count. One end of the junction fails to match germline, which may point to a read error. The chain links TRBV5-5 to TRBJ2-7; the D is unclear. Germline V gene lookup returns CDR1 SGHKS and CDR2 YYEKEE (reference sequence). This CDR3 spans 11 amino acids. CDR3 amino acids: CTSSQNYEQYF. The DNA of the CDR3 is TGTACCAGCAGTCAAAACTACGAGCAGTACTTC.

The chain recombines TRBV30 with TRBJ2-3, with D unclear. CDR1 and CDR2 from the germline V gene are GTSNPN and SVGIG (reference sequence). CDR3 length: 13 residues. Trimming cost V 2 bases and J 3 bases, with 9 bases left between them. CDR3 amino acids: CAWSSTITDTQYF. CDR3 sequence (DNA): TGTGCCTGGAGTTCTACAATTACAGATACGCAGTATTTT.

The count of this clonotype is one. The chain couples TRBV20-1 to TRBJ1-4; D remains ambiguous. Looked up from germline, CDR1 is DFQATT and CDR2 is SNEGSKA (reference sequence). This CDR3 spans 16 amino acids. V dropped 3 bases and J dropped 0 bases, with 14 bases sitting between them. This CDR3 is CSASIPPRATNEKLFF. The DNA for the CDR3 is TGCAGTGCTAGTATCCCCCCCCGTGCAACTAATGAAAAACTGTTTTTT.

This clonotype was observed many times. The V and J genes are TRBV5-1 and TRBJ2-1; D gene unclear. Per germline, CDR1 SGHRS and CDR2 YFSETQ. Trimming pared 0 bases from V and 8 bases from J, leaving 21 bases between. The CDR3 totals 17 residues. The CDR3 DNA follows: TGCGCCAGCAGCTTGGCCGCATCGACTTCGGGTTCTTATGAGCAGTTCTTC. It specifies CASSLAASTSGSYEQFF.

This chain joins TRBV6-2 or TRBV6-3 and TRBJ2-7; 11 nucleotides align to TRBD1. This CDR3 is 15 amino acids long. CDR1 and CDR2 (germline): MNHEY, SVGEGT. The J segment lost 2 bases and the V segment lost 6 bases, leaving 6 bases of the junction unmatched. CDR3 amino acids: CASSPQGQGAYEQYF. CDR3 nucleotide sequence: TGTGCCAGCAGCCCCCAGGGACAGGGGGCCTACGAGCAGTACTTC.